Listed here are 14 T cell receptor beta chains from one sample, sequenced in a study of early T cells in non-severe SARS-CoV-2 infection. TCRdb reprocessed the 5' RACE reads via MiXCR and lists one record per CDR3 protein. The sample includes about 72,000 distinct CDR3 sequences, roughly 10% of them seen just once. Sequenced input: whole blood. The receptors come from an adult who was a healthcare worker with PCR-confirmed SARS-CoV-2 infection or an uninfected control (not recorded which).

In this sample, this clonotype turned up a few times. This rearrangement joins TRBV6-2 or TRBV6-3 to TRBJ1-2; the D gene is possibly TRBD1 (5 bases). The CDR3 totals 12 residues. The germline V gene has CDR1 MNHEY and CDR2 SVGEGT. V was trimmed by 10 bases and J by 3 bases, leaving 12 bases between them. DNA for the CDR3: TGTGCCACCATGACAGTCGACTATGGCTACACCTTC. Amino acids: CATMTVDYGYTF.

The chain couples TRBV4-2 to TRBJ2-7, with 11 bases fitting TRBD2. Per germline, CDR1 LGHNA and CDR2 YNFKEQ. This CDR3 is 16 amino acids long. The ends lost 4 bases at V and 4 bases at J; junction bases unmatched: 9. CDR3: CASSLSTSGSVYEQYF. The DNA for the CDR3 is TGTGCCAGCAGCCTATCCACTAGCGGGAGTGTATACGAGCAGTACTTC.

V is TRBV11-2 and J is TRBJ2-5; D is uncertain. The CDR3 runs 14 residues. In germline, CDR1 is SGHAT, CDR2 FQNNGV. Trimming took 3 bases from V and 1 from J, leaving 9 bases between them. The CDR3, as DNA: TGTGCCAGCAGCTTGGGCACGGCCCAAGAGACCCAGTACTTC. Protein sequence: CASSLGTAQETQYF.

This sequence joins TRBV6-5 and TRBJ2-7; the D is unclear. V was shortened by 2 bases and J by 0 bases, with 11 bases between the two germline ends. The CDR3 length is 15 residues. Germline assignment: CDR1 MNHEY and CDR2 SVGAGI. CDR3 sequence: CASSYERPSSYEQYF. For the CDR3, the DNA is TGTGCCAGCAGTTACGAACGGCCTAGCTCCTACGAGCAGTACTTC.

In this sample, this clonotype turned up a few times. The chain's CDR3 is CASTPPGTGDEQFF. The CDR3 DNA sequence: TGTGCCAGCACTCCCCCCGGGACAGGGGATGAGCAGTTCTTC. This chain uses TRBV12-3 or TRBV12-4 with TRBJ2-1; 10 bases match TRBD1. V shed 7 bases, J shed 8 bases, and the junction held 8 bases outside the gene matches. CDR3 size: 14 residues.

The table lists this clonotype with many counts. The CDR3 sequence is CASSPLGLAGGPNTGELFF. The CDR3 DNA reads as TGTGCCAGCAGCCCCTTGGGACTAGCGGGAGGGCCCAATACCGGGGAGCTGTTTTTT. This chain connects TRBV7-3 to TRBJ2-2; TRBD2 matches 16 bases. CDR3 length: 19 amino acids. Germline CDR1 SGHTA, CDR2 FQGTGA. The V and J ends lost 5 bases and 5 bases, in that order; junction bases with no gene match: 11.

This clonotype was counted ten times or more. The J gene is TRBJ1-2, the V gene TRBV9, with D hard to call. Deletions cut 0 bases from V and 4 bases from J, with 10 bases between. Germline CDR1 SGDLS, CDR2 YYNGEE. This CDR3 spans 14 amino acids. Written as DNA, the CDR3 is TGTGCCAGCAGCGTAGTTGGAGGCGGCTATGGCTACACCTTC. Protein: CASSVVGGGYGYTF.

This clonotype was counted only a few times. A junction boundary mismatches the germline segment, possibly from a read error. The V call is TRBV3-1, the J call TRBJ2-7; TRBD2 matches at 7 bases. The germline V gene has CDR1 LGHDT and CDR2 YNNKEL (reference sequence). The CDR3 sequence is 15 residues long. The CDR3, as DNA: TGTGCCAACAGCCAAGATGCGGGACTATTCTACGAGCAGTACTTC. This translates into CANSQDAGLFYEQYF.

This clonotype was found a few times. The chain recombines TRBV6-6 with TRBJ2-1; D is uncertain. CDR3 length equals 13 residues. Germline values: CDR1 MNHNY, CDR2 SVGAGI (reference sequence). Trimming cost V 2 bases and J 6 bases, with 8 bases left between them. The CDR3 loop reads CASSYRITNEQFF. The CDR3 nucleotides are TGTGCCAGCAGTTACAGGATCACCAATGAGCAGTTCTTC.

Comment on this clonotype: Germline and junction disagree at one end, which may indicate a read error. The chain employs TRBV20-1 and TRBJ2-5; unclear D gene. The CDR3 extends over 11 amino acids. CDR1 is DFQATT, CDR2 SNEGSKA, per germline (reference sequence). The CDR3 sequence is CSAPVFETLYF. DNA of the CDR3: TGCAGTGCTCCAGTTTTCGAGACCCTGTACTTC.

The rearrangement uses TRBV6-5 and TRBJ2-7; D may be TRBD1 (6 bases). Germline V gene data show CDR1 as MNHEY and CDR2 as SVGAGI. The CDR3 length is 12 residues. Trimming took 6 bases from V and 3 from J, leaving 9 bases between them. The CDR3 nucleotides are TGTGCCAGCAGCAACAGGGTCTACGAGCAGTACTTC. Amino acids: CASSNRVYEQYF.

This rearrangement joins TRBV5-1 to TRBJ2-3; 7 nucleotides align to TRBD2. Per germline, CDR1 SGHRS and CDR2 YFSETQ. The CDR3 consists of 18 residues. V dropped 3 bases and J dropped 1; count of bases not matched to a gene: 14. The CDR3 region is CASSSRLRTGGGTDTQYF. In DNA, the CDR3 is TGCGCCAGCAGCTCGAGACTACGTACGGGAGGCGGCACAGATACGCAGTATTTT.

The CDR3 spells CASSEVGNSYEQYF. CDR3 in DNA: TGTGCCAGCAGTGAAGTTGGCAACTCCTACGAGCAGTACTTC. V gene TRBV6-1 combines with J gene TRBJ2-7; D gene ambiguous. The CDR3 loop spans 14 amino acids. Trimming removed 1 base from V and 0 bases from J, with 7 bases in between. The germline V gene has CDR1 MNHNS and CDR2 SASEGT.

The chain links TRBV20-1 to TRBJ1-2; TRBD1 matches 8 bases. Germline-derived CDR1 and CDR2 are DFQATT and SNEGSKA (reference sequence). CDR3 length: 13 amino acids. The V gene end was trimmed by 6 bases and the J gene end by 5 bases; junction bases not matched to a gene: 8. CDR3 loop: CSATDREEYGYTF. CDR3 DNA: TGCAGTGCAACGGACAGGGAAGAGTATGGCTACACCTTC.